These 4 T cell receptor beta chains were sequenced from one sample in a study of blood T cell repertoires in COVID-19. Libraries were prepared by immunoSEQ multiplex PCR; TCRdb keeps only in-frame clonotypes and omits some of them. The profile shows some 200,000 clones, nearly 90% of them singletons. Sample: peripheral blood. These receptors were obtained from a man in his 60s with active or convalescent COVID-19.

The chain employs TRBV19 and TRBJ1-6, with 8 bases aligning to TRBD1. V shed 11 bases, J shed 7 bases, and the junction held 4 bases outside the gene matches. From germline, CDR1 is LNHDA and CDR2 SQIVND (reference sequence). The CDR3 has 12 residues. The CDR3 DNA reads as TGTGCCTCCAGACAGGGGAATTCACCCCTCCACTTT. Protein sequence: CASRQGNSPLHF.

The J gene is TRBJ1-5, the V gene TRBV18, with D unresolved. CDR1 KGHSH and CDR2 LQKENI come from the germline V gene. V lost 1 base to trimming and J lost 4 bases, with 11 bases between them. The CDR3 runs to 15 residues. The CDR3 protein is CASSPRAGVNQPQHF. In DNA, the CDR3 is TGTGCCAGCTCACCACGTGCAGGCGTGAATCAGCCCCAGCATTTT.

To note about this clone: The identical CDR3 is also encoded by other nucleotide sequences in the sample. The genes are TRBV5-1 and TRBJ2-1; a possible D gene is TRBD2 (6 bases). This CDR3 is built from 14 residues. Germline V gene data show CDR1 as SGHRS and CDR2 as YFSETQ. The ends were cut back, 0 bases at V and 6 bases at J, with 10 bases in the middle. The CDR3 nucleotides are TGCGCCAGCAGCTTGGGGCAGGGAGGCAATGAGCAGTTCTTC. Translating gives CASSLGQGGNEQFF.

In this sample, this clone turned up once. V gene TRBV12-3 or TRBV12-4 combines with J gene TRBJ2-2; D call uncertain. The CDR3 is 8 amino acids. The DNA for the CDR3 is TGTGAGGAGGGGGAGCTGTTTTTT. Protein sequence: CEEGELFF.